A selection of T cell receptor beta chains follows, all from one sample in a study of T cell repertoires in cytomegalovirus infection. TCRdb reprocessed the reads with MiXCR, giving one entry per CDR3 protein. In the table there are 230,000 or so distinct CDR3 sequences, about a sixth of which are singletons. The sample consisted of CD8+ T cells from PBMCs. The receptors originated from a human donor in good health (CMV status not recorded). Some clones in this sample may be carry-over from other donors' samples. CDR3s leave out the opening cysteine and the closing phenylalanine or tryptophan. The order of the fields is V gene, CDR3 protein.

TRBV7-8 | ASSLEWGVTYEQY
TRBV6-2/TRBV6-3 | ASISTGRVNTEAF
TRBV7-2 | ASSLTTWNEQY
TRBV7-3 | ASSLGGARGQETQY
TRBV6-8 | ASSLARLAVMLTYEQY
TRBV6-2/TRBV6-3 | ASRPDRSGNQPQH
TRBV6-5 | ASSYVLRADRFFGYT
TRBV27 | ASSLVLASAGELF
TRBV5-5 | ASSLFPNRVSNTGELF
TRBV29-1 | SVPGGRGQSVEDTQY
TRBV7-9 | ASSNMDRGLRTEAF
TRBV4-3 | ASSQGSRVSSYNEQF
TRBV6-5 | ASSYSGGSTEAF
TRBV12-3/TRBV12-4 | ASRAGTSLDTQY
TRBV4-1 | ASSQERQGLNQPQH
TRBV6-6 | ASSYSFSGGANEQF
TRBV20-1 | SARDLAGGSGYT
TRBV7-8 | ASSSPYRRGTEAF
TRBV19 | ASSTGQLGTYEQY
TRBV7-2 | ASSPRLAGMQRDTQY
TRBV5-4 | ASSPPGGSSYNEQF
TRBV6-2/TRBV6-3 | ASRYRGGNQPQH
TRBV6-8 | ATQDRGRPRANYGYT
TRBV28 | ASSLWTSGGTDTQY
TRBV20-1 | STRVGYNEQF
TRBV12-3/TRBV12-4 | ASSFGGQVHEQY
TRBV20-1 | SAREYDSGDQETQY
TRBV29-1 | SVELWENTGELF
TRBV27 | ASRVAGNEAF
TRBV7-8 | ASSLLPGDSNQPQH
TRBV7-4 | ASSYAGQGEIEAF
TRBV4-2 | ASSQPGQGATEAF
TRBV4-1 | ASSQVLGGGGPNYGYT
TRBV5-1 | ASSLGDSAGNTIY
TRBV9 | ASSATSGVETQY
TRBV6-5 | ASRDIKYEAGNTEAF
TRBV7-8 | ASSFPSGARDTGELF
TRBV7-8 | ASSLGQPDPEAF
TRBV20-1 | SAPRTNTDTQY
TRBV12-5 | ASGLARDNASTDTQY
TRBV20-1 | SANLGGTGGSPLH
TRBV4-2 | ASSQGGEDSPLH
TRBV2 | ASNGIPPSYNEQF
TRBV6-2/TRBV6-3 | ASSSWDLPFLREQF
TRBV28 | ASSRPRGRETQY
TRBV6-4 | ASSDGGSSYNEQF
TRBV6-5 | ASSFGQANYGYT
TRBV7-6 | ASTPAPTPENEQF
TRBV28 | ASSFRGRTEAF
TRBV5-5 | ASSLVQGGGYEQY
TRBV12-3/TRBV12-4 | ASASGGARETQY
TRBV28 | ASKTGDSGNTIY